This TCR beta chain was captured by sequencing in a study of blood T cell repertoires in COVID-19. In the study overall: T cells, B-cell-depleted T cells, or PBMCs provided the cDNA or gDNA that served as material.

Per the original methods: For nucleated cells, counts were estimated from reference gene primer amplification. Assay used: immunoSEQ multiplex PCR; TCRdb lists only in-frame clones, some missing. For V, J and clone size, that table is used; D and trimming come from the DNA. In the table there are about 230,000 clones, 65% to 90% of which are singletons. This CDR3 region has 14 residues. Germline V gives CDR1 KGHDR, CDR2 SFDVKD. As to this clone: A junction end diverges from the germline sequence, so it may reflect a read error.

The source of this sequence is a woman between 45 and 65 years old with acute or convalescent COVID-19. The chain has TRBV24-1 and TRBJ1-1, with D perhaps TRBD1 (5 bases). Sequenced sample: peripheral blood. CDR3 protein: CATREEGSNTEAFF. DNA of the CDR3: TGTGCCACCCGTGAGGAGGGGAGTAACACTGAAGCTTTCTTT.